This T cell receptor (delta chain) was found in a study of gammadelta T cells in human blood. Remarks on this clone: Its target is unknown. This DNA's translation differs at residue 16 from TCRdb's protein, which comes from a much larger clone; a read error is likely, and the protein shown is translated from the DNA.

Study findings and constraints: Right after birth, innate γδ T cells reportedly expanded polyclonally after microbial exposure.

TCRdb re-called the RT-PCR reads with CATT. The data show some 970 delta-chain clones, with 34% seen just once and 20% to 25% held by the top ten. The CDR3 has 18 residues. In germline, CDR1 is GEAIGNYY, CDR2 EKD. Sequenced input: Vgamma9Vdelta2 gamma-delta T cells from infant blood. The TCR sequence derives from a human donor. The V gene call is TRDV2, and the J gene call is absent; the table's TRDD3 call for D was not verified on the DNA. CDR3 amino acids: CACDTGGYSSWDTRQIFF. As DNA, the CDR3 is TGTGCCTGTGACACTGGGGGATACAGCTCCTGGGACACCCGACAGATATTTTTC.